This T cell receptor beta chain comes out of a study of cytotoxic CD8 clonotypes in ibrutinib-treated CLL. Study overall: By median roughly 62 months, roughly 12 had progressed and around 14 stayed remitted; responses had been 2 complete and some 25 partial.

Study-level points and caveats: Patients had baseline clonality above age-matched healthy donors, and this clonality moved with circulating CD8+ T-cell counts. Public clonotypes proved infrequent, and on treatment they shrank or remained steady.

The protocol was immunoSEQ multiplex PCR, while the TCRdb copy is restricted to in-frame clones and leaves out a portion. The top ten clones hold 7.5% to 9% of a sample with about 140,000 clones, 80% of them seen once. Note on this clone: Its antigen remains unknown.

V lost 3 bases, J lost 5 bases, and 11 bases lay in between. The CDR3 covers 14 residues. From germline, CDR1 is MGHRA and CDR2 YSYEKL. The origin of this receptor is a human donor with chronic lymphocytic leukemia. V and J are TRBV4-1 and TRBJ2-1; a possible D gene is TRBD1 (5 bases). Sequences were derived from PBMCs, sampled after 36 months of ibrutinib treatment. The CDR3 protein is CASSQFDSNNEQFF. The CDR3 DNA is TGCGCCAGCAGCCAGTTCGACAGCAACAATGAGCAGTTCTTC.